This T cell receptor beta chain was obtained from a study of blood T cell repertoires in COVID-19. This CDR3 comprises 14 residues. V shed 3 bases and J 5 bases; nucleotides not matched to a gene: 4. Per germline, CDR1 SEHNR and CDR2 FQNEAQ (reference sequence). Generated by immunoSEQ multiplex PCR, the TCRdb table keeps only in-frame clones and is missing some. The sample comprises approximately 460,000 clones, roughly 89% of which are singletons, and 0.9% rests with the top ten. This receptor was identified in a man aged 18 to 29 with COVID-19, enrolled during active disease. Sequenced: peripheral blood. V gene TRBV7-9 combines with J gene TRBJ2-3; 8 bases line up with TRBD1. CDR3 residues: CASSFTGGGDTQYF. CDR3 in DNA: TGTGCCAGCAGCTTTACAGGGGGAGGAGATACGCAGTATTTT. The full variable domain, rest sourced from reference TRBV7-9 and TRBJ2-3, is DTGVSQNPRHKITKRGQNVTFRCDPISEHNRLYWYRQTLGQGPEFLTYFQNEAQLEKSRLLSDRFSAERPKGSFSTLEIQRTEQGDSAMYLCASSFTGGGDTQYFGPGTRLTVL.